This T cell receptor beta chain was retrieved from a study of blood T cells in healthy people across ages. Study-level background: Researchers report that template switching captured about one barcoded beta molecule per two T cells.

Using a J-beta primer mix together with a sample-barcoded 5' primer, a second PCR was run for about 6 to 11 cycles. MiXCR, applied by TCRdb to the 5' RACE reads, yields one record per CDR3 protein. The sample comprises about 580,000 distinct CDR3 sequences, around half of which are singletons, and 20% to 25% rests with the top ten. As regards this clonotype: No antigen is known for it.

Study-level results: Older age coincided with a roughly linear decline in TCR beta diversity per million T cells. TCR beta diversity tracked closely with naive T cell percentage.

The TCR sequence derives from a man at least 80 years old in good health. Sequenced input: blood.

Written as DNA, the CDR3 is TGCAGTGCTAGGGACGGGACTAGTCCATTCTACTCCTACAATGAGCAGTTCTTC. Encoded protein: CSARDGTSPFYSYNEQFF. The chain carries TRBV20-1 and TRBJ2-1; 8 nucleotides align to TRBD2. The CDR3 length is 18 residues. The V gene end was trimmed by 3 bases and the J gene end by 0 bases; junction bases not matched to a gene: 13. Germline assignment: CDR1 DFQATT and CDR2 SNEGSKA (reference sequence).